This paragraph reports one TCR beta chain. This clonotype turned up a few times. Its antigen specificity is not known. No much larger clone is present one base from it, and per-base qualities are unavailable. V has 4 bases trimmed and J has 8 bases trimmed; junction bases matching no gene number 3. Sequences SGHDN (CDR1) and FVKESK (CDR2) are obtained from the germline V gene. The cysteine opens and the phenylalanine closes a CDR3 of 13 amino acids. The only DNA kept is the CDR3, 39 bases in frame from the first base. The sample belongs to a study of T cells after yellow fever vaccination (dated by TCRdb to about 2019). A note on the overall study: The SMART-Seq v4 Ultra Low Input RNA kit was used to prepare libraries from fractions with low cell numbers. To track T-cell clones before and after primary and booster YFV17D yellow fever vaccination, bulk TCR alpha and beta repertoires were sequenced longitudinally. Two healthy male donors, one aged 18 to 30 and one aged 30 to 40 years, were included in the cohort. Blood samples were taken at several timepoints before and after primary and secondary immunization, and bulk PBMC replicates and cell subsets were isolated. The study at large found these results: A small fraction of clonotypes appeared in both the CD4 and CD8 compartments, likely as a result of convergent recombination. Compared with the primary T-cell response, the secondary T-cell response was weaker but faster, peaking on day 5 rather than day 15. Because abundant contaminating clonotypes from the bulk population could be contained in FACS-sorted repertoires, computational filtering was required. After the booster, most of the clones that had expanded following primary vaccination were detected again (just under 97% of CD4 and around 90% of CD8), which suggests that memory was broadly maintained. Because only a couple of donors were included in the study, the extent to which the findings can be generalized is limited.

TCR cDNA was synthesized by 5'RACE template switching, through which a universal primer site and unique molecular identifiers were introduced. Priming of cDNA synthesis was performed from both the TCR alpha and TCR beta constant segments. Library amplification involved two PCR steps, and the second step added sample barcodes and sequencing adapters. Libraries were sequenced on Illumina HiSeq 2500 (2x100 bp) or NovaSeq (2x150 bp). The published analysis was carried out like this. Demultiplexing of reads and collapsing into UMI consensus sequences were performed with MIGEC, and V(D)J alignment was carried out with MiXCR. Using edgeR on replicate PBMC samples, clonotypes were called vaccine-responding if FDR was below 0.01 and the log2 fold change was above 5 up to day 15. Each bulk clonotype received a CD4 or CD8 identity based on whether the sequenced CD4 or CD8 repertoire contained that clonotype at higher abundance. The public reads were run again by TCRdb, first through fastp at Q25 and then through MiXCR, and only productive beta chains were kept. Records with the same CDR3 protein are collapsed into one entry carrying the most frequent genes and DNA. It is TCRdb's table, rather than the study itself, that gives the V and J calls and clone size. In this sample the table shows roughly 300,000 distinct CDR3 sequences, roughly 8.6% of which occur a single time. The biggest ten clones account for approximately 16% of the sample.

Interpreted using the paper, the treatment or condition label stands for: live attenuated yellow fever vaccine strain. Two biological replicates of bulk PBMCs were collected at each blood-draw timepoint. A standard Ficoll-Paque protocol was used to isolate PBMCs from peripheral blood. TriZol was used to extract RNA from bulk PBMCs, from CD4 and CD8 fractions, and from dextramer-positive and dextramer-negative fractions. This TCR was recovered from a man between 18 and 29 years old who received the YFV17D yellow fever vaccine. Here the sequenced sample was PBMCs, taken 35 to 50 days after the first yellow fever vaccination. Rearrangement joined TRBV14 to TRBJ1-4; 8 nucleotides in the junction match TRBD1. The CDR3 protein is CASSPRQGEKLFF. The DNA sequence follows: TGTGCCAGCAGCCCCCGACAGGGGGAAAAACTGTTTTTT.